This T cell receptor (beta chain) was sequenced in a study of Graves' ophthalmopathy and Graves' hyperthyroidism. Remarks on this clonotype: Antigen specificity is unknown.

Transcripts of RNA were the source for amplifying TCR beta CDR3 regions. Second-round multiplex PCR followed a first-round RT-PCR using HTBI primers. Each CDR3 protein is one row after TCRdb ran MiXCR on the multiplex PCR reads. The sample lists hundreds of thousands of distinct CDR3 sequences, around 21% occurring once. Study findings and constraints: Most clonotypes expanded in thyroid above 0.001 frequency were present in blood too.

No donor had other autoimmune disease, uncontrolled infection, pregnancy or lactation. Clinicians diagnosed using symptoms, serum thyroxine, TRAb, thyroid ultrasound and orbital computed tomography. The CDR3 extends over 15 amino acids. V lost 3 bases, J lost 7 bases, and 5 bases stayed unmatched. CDR1 and CDR2 (germline): SGHRS, YFSETQ. The chain couples TRBV5-1 to TRBJ1-6, with TRBD1 matching over 9 bases. The specimen sequenced was peripheral blood. The clonotype was recovered from a woman between 18 and 29 years old with stable Graves' hyperthyroidism. The CDR3 protein is CASSSGQGRNSPLHF. DNA for the CDR3: TGCGCCAGCAGCTCCGGACAGGGGAGGAATTCACCCCTCCACTTT.